This entry lists 28 T cell receptor beta chains sequenced from one sample in a study of blood T cell repertoires in COVID-19. Profiling relied on immunoSEQ multiplex PCR, and the TCRdb table lists in-frame clones only, not all of them. The data show 160,000 or so clones, about four fifths seen once. Sequenced sample: PBMCs or T cells enriched from blood (not recorded which). These receptors originate from a man aged 55-75 years who had recovered from COVID-19.

This clone was recorded only once. This chain joins TRBV6-5 and TRBJ1-5; tentatively, D is TRBD1 (6 bases). Germline-derived CDR1 and CDR2 are MNHEY and SVGAGI. The CDR3 is made up of 13 amino acids. Trimming stripped 9 bases from V and 3 bases from J, with 12 bases between. The CDR3 spells CASSTGPNQPQHF. As DNA, the CDR3 is TGTGCCAGTTCAACAGGGCCCAATCAGCCCCAGCATTTT.

This chain links TRBV11-3 with TRBJ2-2; 8 nucleotides agree with TRBD1. Looked up from germline, CDR1 is SGHNT and CDR2 is YENEEA. CDR3 length: 15 residues. V gave up 5 bases and J gave up 5 bases; unmatched junction bases: 7. This chain's CDR3 is CASSTGQGVTGELFF. The CDR3 region has the DNA TGTGCCAGCAGCACTGGACAGGGCGTGACCGGGGAGCTGTTTTTT.

This clone was found once. The rearrangement links TRBV7-6 to TRBJ1-1; D possibly corresponds to TRBD1 (6 bases). Germline V CDR1 and CDR2: SGHVS, FNYEAQ. The CDR3 is 13 amino acids. V was cut by 1 base and J by 6 bases, with 9 bases left in between. The CDR3 protein is CASSLDRASEAFF. The CDR3 bases are TGTGCCAGCAGCTTAGACAGGGCTTCTGAAGCTTTCTTT.

The rearrangement uses TRBV24-1 and TRBJ2-7, with 9 positions matching TRBD1. The germline gives CDR1 KGHDR, CDR2 SFDVKD. J was trimmed by 2 bases and V by 0 bases; bases with no gene match: 4. The CDR3 length is 16 residues. CDR3 region: CATSDLNRQGAYEQYF. The DNA of the CDR3 is TGTGCCACCAGTGATTTGAATCGACAGGGGGCCTACGAGCAGTACTTC.

The chain has TRBV6-5 and TRBJ1-5; possibly TRBD1 for D (5 bases). The CDR3 runs 15 residues. V was pared by 5 bases and J by 0 bases, with 11 bases between. Germline V CDR1 and CDR2: MNHEY, SVGAGI. CDR3 bases: TGTGCCAGCAGTATCCAGGGAACTAGCAATCAGCCCCAGCATTTT. Translated: CASSIQGTSNQPQHF.

CDR3 in DNA: TGTGCCAGCAGCATGGGACAGGGACCCTCCTACGAGCAGTACTTC. Residues: CASSMGQGPSYEQYF. The chain recombines TRBV6-5 with TRBJ2-7; 9 nucleotides line up with TRBD1. The length of the CDR3 is 15 residues. V lost 6 bases and J lost 0; bases outside the gene matches: 6. Germline lookup yields CDR1 MNHEY and CDR2 SVGAGI.

The V gene is TRBV28, the J gene TRBJ2-7; TRBD2 agrees at 8 bases. J was trimmed by 0 bases and V by 6 bases; bases with no gene match: 4. CDR1 is MDHEN, CDR2 SYDVKM, per germline. This CDR3 contains 14 residues. The CDR3 DNA sequence: TGTGCCAGCAGACCCGCGGGGGGCTCCTACGAGCAGTACTTC. It specifies CASRPAGGSYEQYF.

This clone came up once. The chain links TRBV19 to TRBJ2-1, with 8 bases identical to TRBD2. The germline V gene has CDR1 LNHDA and CDR2 SQIVND (reference sequence). The CDR3 is 13 amino acids. The V and J ends lost 10 bases and 3 bases, in that order; junction bases with no gene match: 5. CDR3 sequence (DNA): TGTGCCACCCGGCGGGAGGACTACAATGAGCAGTTCTTC. Its translation is CATRREDYNEQFF.

The chain couples TRBV18 to TRBJ1-3; D gene unclear. V lost 3 bases and J lost 0, with 9 bases in between. This CDR3 has 15 amino acids. In germline, CDR1 is KGHSH, CDR2 LQKENI. In DNA form, the CDR3 reads TGTGCCAGCTCACCTCCAACTTTCTCTGGAAACACCATATATTTT. Encoded protein: CASSPPTFSGNTIYF.

The rearrangement links TRBV3-1 (or the pseudogene TRBV3-2) to TRBJ2-5; 12 bases line up with TRBD2. This CDR3 spans 15 amino acids. Germline V gene lookup returns CDR1 LGHDT and CDR2 YNNKEL (reference sequence). Germline trimming cut 5 bases from V and 5 bases from J; bases unmatched to any gene: 6. CDR3 in amino acids: CASSSSGGAGETQYF. The DNA for the CDR3 is TGTGCCAGCAGCTCTAGCGGGGGGGCCGGGGAGACCCAGTACTTC.

This chain uses TRBV5-4 with TRBJ2-7; no clear D gene. This CDR3 region has 14 residues. The germline V gene has CDR1 SGHNT and CDR2 YYREEE (reference sequence). Trimming pared 3 bases from V and 2 bases from J, leaving 12 bases between. CDR3 DNA: TGTGCCAGCAGCTGGCGCGGCAGTACCTACGAGCAGTACTTC. Protein: CASSWRGSTYEQYF.

The chain couples TRBV30 to TRBJ1-5; TRBD1 matches 7 bases. From germline, CDR1 is GTSNPN and CDR2 SVGIG (reference sequence). This CDR3 comprises 12 residues. V gave up 8 bases and J gave up 9 bases; unmatched junction bases: 10. The CDR3 DNA reads TGTGCCGTAGGGACAGAGAGGATGCCCCAGCATTTT. This sequence encodes CAVGTERMPQHF.

V is TRBV7-9 and J is TRBJ1-2; D is unclear. V lost 0 bases and J 7 bases, leaving 12 bases between the germline ends. CDR3 length: 14 residues. Germline CDR1 SEHNR, CDR2 FQNEAQ (reference sequence). The CDR3 DNA sequence: TGTGCCAGCAGCTTAGCGCGGTCTCCGTTTGGCTACACCTTC. Residues: CASSLARSPFGYTF.

The gene calls are TRBV14 and TRBJ1-3; no firm D call. From germline, CDR1 is SGHDN and CDR2 FVKESK. Trimming took 3 bases from V and 3 from J, leaving 9 bases between them. CDR3 length equals 14 residues. The CDR3 here is CASSHRSFGNTIYF. The CDR3, as DNA: TGTGCCAGCAGCCATCGAAGCTTTGGAAACACCATATATTTT.

This sequence joins TRBV9 and TRBJ2-3, with 9 bases that match TRBD1. V was clipped by 0 bases and J by 2 bases; unmatched bases: 10. Germline loops: CDR1 SGDLS, CDR2 YYNGEE. This CDR3 comprises 18 residues. In nucleotides, the CDR3 is TGTGCCAGCAGCGTAGGGGCTACAGGGGGCCTTGTCACAGATACGCAGTATTTT. The encoded protein is CASSVGATGGLVTDTQYF.

This rearrangement joins TRBV12-3 or TRBV12-4 to TRBJ2-1, with D possibly being TRBD2 (6 bases). V lost 4 bases, J lost 12 bases, and 16 bases lay in between. The CDR3 runs 13 residues. CDR3 amino acids: CASSSLRLGGQFF. In DNA, the CDR3 is TGTGCCAGCAGTTCCTTGCGCCTGGGGGGGCAGTTCTTC.

This clone showed up just a few times. This sequence joins TRBV6-4 and TRBJ2-7, with TRBD1 matching 7 bases. Germline V gives CDR1 MRHNA, CDR2 SNTAGT. The J segment lost 3 bases and the V segment lost 2 bases, leaving 13 bases of the junction unmatched. The CDR3 has 17 amino acids. The CDR3 DNA sequence: TGTGCCAGCAGTGACAACGGGGACGGACAGGAGTACTACGAGCAGTACTTC. Translated, it gives CASSDNGDGQEYYEQYF.

This sequence joins TRBV29-1 and TRBJ2-2; 7 bases line up with TRBD2. Germline V gives CDR1 SQVTM, CDR2 ANQGSEA. V was pared by 5 bases and J by 4 bases, with 1 base of the junction left unmatched. The CDR3 length is 12 residues. Written as DNA, the CDR3 is TGCAGCGTTTCTAGCGGCACCGGGGAGCTGTTTTTT. It specifies CSVSSGTGELFF.

The chain is built from TRBV10-3 and TRBJ2-2, with a weak D call TRBD1 (6 bases). The CDR3 sequence is 15 residues long. The germline V and J ends were trimmed by 6 bases and 1 base, with 12 bases remaining between them. CDR1 and CDR2 from the germline V gene are ENHRY and SYGVKD. In DNA form, the CDR3 reads TGTGCCATCAGGCCCCCGGACAGGAACACCGGGGAGCTGTTTTTT. Protein sequence: CAIRPPDRNTGELFF.

This chain links TRBV4-2 with TRBJ1-6, with 8 positions matching TRBD1. The germline V gene has CDR1 LGHNA and CDR2 YNFKEQ. The CDR3 consists of 17 residues. V was clipped by 1 base and J by 2 bases; unmatched bases: 4. CDR3 in amino acids: CASSQGTGRTYNSPLHF. In DNA, the CDR3 is TGTGCCAGCAGCCAAGGGACAGGGCGAACCTATAATTCACCCCTCCACTTT.

The chain uses TRBV7-3 and TRBJ1-2; tentative D call: TRBD1 (6 bases). The CDR3 has 16 residues. V shed 1 base and J shed 8 bases, with 20 bases lying between them. Germline V gene sequence: CDR1 SGHTA, CDR2 FQGTGA. CDR3: CASSLMALGAGEGYTF. CDR3 nucleotides: TGTGCCAGCAGCTTAATGGCGTTGGGGGCAGGGGAAGGCTACACCTTC.

The V gene is TRBV9, the J gene TRBJ2-5, with 9 positions matching TRBD2. Germline CDR1 is SGDLS and CDR2 is YYNGEE. V trimming: 4 bases; J trimming: 1 base; junction bases outside the gene matches: 2. The CDR3 has 14 amino acids. The CDR3 sequence is CASSRAGGQETQYF. CDR3 sequence (DNA): TGTGCCAGCAGCAGAGCGGGGGGCCAAGAGACCCAGTACTTC.

This clone was detected only a few times. V gene TRBV2 combines with J gene TRBJ1-1, with D perhaps TRBD1 (6 bases). Per germline, CDR1 SNHLY and CDR2 FYNNEI. CDR3 length: 12 residues. V was trimmed by 6 bases and J by 6 bases, leaving 11 bases between them. This chain's CDR3 is CASSDPGAEAFF. The CDR3 region has the DNA TGTGCCAGCAGCGACCCAGGGGCTGAAGCTTTCTTT.

The chain combines TRBV7-2 with TRBJ2-1; no firm D call. Germline V CDR1 and CDR2: SGHTA, FQGNSA. The V end was cut by 2 bases, the J end by 9 bases, with 11 bases between. The CDR3 runs to 13 residues. As DNA, the CDR3 is TGTGCCAGCAGCTTAACCACAGTCCGTGAGCAGTTCTTC. It encodes CASSLTTVREQFF.

The rearrangement joins TRBV28 to TRBJ2-1; the D is unclear. The CDR3 has 12 amino acids. Per germline, CDR1 MDHEN and CDR2 SYDVKM. The V gene lost 6 bases and the J gene lost 3 bases, with 6 bases spanning the gap. Written as DNA, the CDR3 is TGTGCCAGCAGCTTTGTCTACAATGAGCAGTTCTTC. Protein product: CASSFVYNEQFF.

This clone was detected ten times or more. The chain combines TRBV19 with TRBJ1-4; D call uncertain. The CDR3 spans 16 residues. V lost 2 bases, J lost 3 bases, and 13 bases lay in between. Germline assignment: CDR1 LNHDA and CDR2 SQIVND (reference sequence). DNA of the CDR3: TGTGCCAGTAGTATACCCGCACCGGCGGCTAATGAAAAACTGTTTTTT. This encodes CASSIPAPAANEKLFF.

The chain has TRBV28 and TRBJ1-2, with 11 bases that match TRBD1. V lost 5 bases to trimming and J lost 6 bases; unmatched junction nucleotides: 8. Germline lookup yields CDR1 MDHEN and CDR2 SYDVKM. The CDR3 extends over 15 amino acids. CDR3: CASSPIPDRGHGYTF. Written as DNA, the CDR3 is TGTGCCAGCAGTCCCATCCCGGACAGGGGGCATGGCTACACCTTC.

This chain links TRBV7-3 with TRBJ1-1; TRBD1 matches 7 bases. Trimming removed 5 bases from V and 9 bases from J; junction bases left unmatched: 15. Germline V gene sequence: CDR1 SGHTA, CDR2 FQGTGA. This CDR3 region has 15 residues. The CDR3 loop reads CASSVNGVGDRQAFF. CDR3 DNA: TGTGCCAGCAGCGTGAACGGCGTGGGGGACAGACAAGCTTTCTTT.